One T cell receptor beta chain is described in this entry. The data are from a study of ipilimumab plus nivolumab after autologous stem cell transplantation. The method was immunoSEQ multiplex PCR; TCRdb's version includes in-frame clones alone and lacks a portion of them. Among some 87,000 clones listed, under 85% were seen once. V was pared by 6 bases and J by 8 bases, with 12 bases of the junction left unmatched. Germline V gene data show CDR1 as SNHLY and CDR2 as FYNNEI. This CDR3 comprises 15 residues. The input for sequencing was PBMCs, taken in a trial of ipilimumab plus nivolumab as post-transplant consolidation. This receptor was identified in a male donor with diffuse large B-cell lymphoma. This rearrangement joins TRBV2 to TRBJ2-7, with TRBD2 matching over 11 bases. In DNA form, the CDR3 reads TGTGCCAGCAGGGGTGAAGTAGCGGGGGGGCCGCAGCAGTACTTC. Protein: CASRGEVAGGPQQYF. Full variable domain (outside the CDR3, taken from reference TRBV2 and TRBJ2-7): EPEVTQTPSHQVTQMGQEVILRCVPISNHLYFYWYRQILGQKVEFLVSFYNNEISEKSEIFDDQFSVERPDGSNFTLKIRSTKLEDSAMYFCASRGEVAGGPQQYFGPGTRLTVT.